A selection of T cell receptor beta chains follows, all from one sample in a study of CD8+ T cells in alopecia areata. Data came from immunoSEQ multiplex PCR; TCRdb stores just in-frame clones and leaves some out. The repertoire holds roughly 100,000 clones, with approximately 84% as singletons. The source was CD8+ T cells sorted from blood, collected between weeks 30 and 35, from a patient treated with tofacitinib. Receptors were obtained from a human donor with alopecia areata. The CDR3 runs from the conserved cysteine through the conserved F or W. Fields, in order: CDR3 protein, CDR3 DNA, V gene, CDR3 length, D gene, J gene, clone size. D genes are given only for firm matches. The size entry is marked missing in some rows and otherwise reads once, few, many or a size class.

CDR3 protein: CSVGRQGAGTEAFF; CDR3 DNA: TGCAGCGTGGGGCGACAGGGGGCAGGGACTGAAGCTTTCTTT; V gene: TRBV29-1; CDR3 length: 14; D gene: TRBD1; J gene: TRBJ1-1; clone size: -
CDR3 protein: CASSLNGITGELFF; CDR3 DNA: TGCGCCAGCAGCTTGAACGGTATCACCGGGGAGCTGTTTTTT; V gene: TRBV5-1; CDR3 length: 14; D gene: -; J gene: TRBJ2-2; clone size: few
CDR3 protein: CASSPYGGTDTQYF; CDR3 DNA: TGTGCCAGCAGCCCGTACGGGGGCACAGATACGCAGTATTTT; V gene: TRBV6-6; CDR3 length: 14; D gene: -; J gene: TRBJ2-3; clone size: -
CDR3 protein: CASSLMGNEQFF; CDR3 DNA: TGTGCCAGCAGCTTAATGGGCAATGAGCAGTTCTTC; V gene: TRBV7-9; CDR3 length: 12; D gene: -; J gene: TRBJ2-1; clone size: once
CDR3 protein: CASRLQVSNYGYTF; CDR3 DNA: TGTGCCAGCAGACTACAGGTATCTAACTATGGCTACACCTTC; V gene: TRBV27; CDR3 length: 14; D gene: -; J gene: TRBJ1-2; clone size: -
CDR3 protein: CASRKGNTIYF; CDR3 DNA: TGTGCCAGCAGGAAAGGAAACACCATATATTTT; V gene: TRBV27; CDR3 length: 11; D gene: -; J gene: TRBJ1-3; clone size: -
CDR3 protein: CASRGPLALSTDTQYF; CDR3 DNA: TGTGCCAGCAGGGGGCCCCTAGCGTTGAGCACAGATACGCAGTATTTT; V gene: TRBV2; CDR3 length: 16; D gene: -; J gene: TRBJ2-3; clone size: -
CDR3 protein: CASSQEPLLGEDEQFF; CDR3 DNA: TGTGCCAGCAGCCAAGAGCCCCTCTTGGGGGAGGATGAGCAGTTCTTC; V gene: TRBV4-2; CDR3 length: 16; D gene: -; J gene: TRBJ2-1; clone size: few
CDR3 protein: CASSSSRAQETQYF; CDR3 DNA: TGTGCCAGCAGCTCCTCTAGGGCACAAGAGACCCAGTACTTC; V gene: TRBV27; CDR3 length: 14; D gene: -; J gene: TRBJ2-5; clone size: -
CDR3 protein: CASSQAATRAYEQYF; CDR3 DNA: TGTGCCAGCAGCCAAGCCGCGACTAGAGCGTACGAGCAGTACTTC; V gene: TRBV5-6; CDR3 length: 15; D gene: -; J gene: TRBJ2-7; clone size: -
CDR3 protein: CASSLRTGPLWEQYF; CDR3 DNA: TGTGCCAGCAGTTTGAGGACGGGACCCCTGTGGGAGCAGTACTTC; V gene: TRBV27; CDR3 length: 15; D gene: -; J gene: TRBJ2-7; clone size: -
CDR3 protein: CASSMGQGAIYEQYF; CDR3 DNA: TGTGCCAGCAGTATGGGACAGGGGGCGATCTACGAGCAGTACTTC; V gene: TRBV27; CDR3 length: 15; D gene: TRBD1; J gene: TRBJ2-7; clone size: -
CDR3 protein: CASSTPGATEAFF; CDR3 DNA: TGTGCCAGCAGTACTCCGGGAGCCACTGAAGCTTTCTTT; V gene: TRBV6-1; CDR3 length: 13; D gene: -; J gene: TRBJ1-1; clone size: -
CDR3 protein: CASSPGQLPAYEQYF; CDR3 DNA: TGTGCCAGCAGCCCTGGACAGCTCCCAGCCTACGAGCAGTACTTC; V gene: TRBV5-6; CDR3 length: 15; D gene: -; J gene: TRBJ2-7; clone size: -
CDR3 protein: CASLIGSDNEQFF; CDR3 DNA: TGTGCCAGCCTTATAGGTTCAGACAATGAGCAGTTCTTC; V gene: TRBV7-9; CDR3 length: 13; D gene: -; J gene: TRBJ2-1; clone size: -
CDR3 protein: CASSEAKRVGAFF; CDR3 DNA: TGTGCCAGCAGTGAAGCGAAAAGGGTAGGAGCTTTCTTT; V gene: TRBV2; CDR3 length: 13; D gene: -; J gene: TRBJ1-1; clone size: -
CDR3 protein: CASSLVERAAYF; CDR3 DNA: TGTGCCAGCAGCTTGGTAGAGAGGGCTGCGTACTTC; V gene: TRBV7-9; CDR3 length: 12; D gene: -; J gene: TRBJ2-4; clone size: -